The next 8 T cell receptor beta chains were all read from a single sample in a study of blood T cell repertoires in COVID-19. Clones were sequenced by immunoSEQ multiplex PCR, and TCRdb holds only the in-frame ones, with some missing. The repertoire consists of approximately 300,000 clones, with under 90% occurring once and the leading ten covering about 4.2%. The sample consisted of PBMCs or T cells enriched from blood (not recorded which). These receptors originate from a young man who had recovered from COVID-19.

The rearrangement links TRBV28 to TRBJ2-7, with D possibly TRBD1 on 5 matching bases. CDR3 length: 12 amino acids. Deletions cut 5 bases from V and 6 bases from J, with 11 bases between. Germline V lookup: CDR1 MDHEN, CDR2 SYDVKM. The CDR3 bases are TGTGCCAGCAGTCTAAGGGGTGCCGAGCAGTACTTC. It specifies CASSLRGAEQYF.

As DNA, the CDR3 is TGTGCCAGCAGCTTGCCGGCAGGCCCGAACACTGAAGCTTTCTTT. Residues: CASSLPAGPNTEAFF. This chain uses TRBV5-4 with TRBJ1-1; D is ambiguous. This CDR3 region has 15 residues. Per the germline V gene, CDR1 is SGHNT and CDR2 is YYREEE (reference sequence). V was cut by 1 base and J by 1 base, with 11 bases left in between.

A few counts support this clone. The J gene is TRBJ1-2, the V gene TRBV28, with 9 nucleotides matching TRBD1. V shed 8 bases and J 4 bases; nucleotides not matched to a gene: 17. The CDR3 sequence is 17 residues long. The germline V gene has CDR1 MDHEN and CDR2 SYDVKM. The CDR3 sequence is CASGRTGDRRRSYGYTF. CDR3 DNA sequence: TGTGCCAGCGGGAGGACAGGGGATAGGCGTAGGTCCTATGGCTACACCTTC.

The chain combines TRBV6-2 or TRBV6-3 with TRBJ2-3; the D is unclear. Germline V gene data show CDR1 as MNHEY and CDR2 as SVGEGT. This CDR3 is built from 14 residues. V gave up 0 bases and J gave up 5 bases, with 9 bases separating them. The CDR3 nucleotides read TGTGCCAGCAGTTACTCAGCTAGTATAGATACGCAGTATTTT. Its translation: CASSYSASIDTQYF.

This chain's CDR3 is CASSKTGCTDTQYF. The CDR3 DNA reads TGTGCCAGCAGCAAAACGGGTTGCACAGATACGCAGTATTTT. The chain joins TRBV21-1 to TRBJ2-3; TRBD2 was called by the table and not checked on the DNA. TRBV21-1 is deemed a pseudogene. The length of the CDR3 is 14 residues.

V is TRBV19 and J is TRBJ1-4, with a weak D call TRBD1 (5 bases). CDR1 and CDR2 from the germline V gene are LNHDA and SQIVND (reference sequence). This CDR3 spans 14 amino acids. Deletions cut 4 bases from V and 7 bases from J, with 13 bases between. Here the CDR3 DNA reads TGTGCCAGTAGTACGTCCCTGACAGCTGAAAAACTGTTTTTT. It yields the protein CASSTSLTAEKLFF.

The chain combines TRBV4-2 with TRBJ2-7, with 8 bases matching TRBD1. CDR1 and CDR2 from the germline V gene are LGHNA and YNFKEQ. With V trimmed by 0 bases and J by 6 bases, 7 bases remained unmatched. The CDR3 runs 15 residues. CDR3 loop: CASSQEGQGESEQYF. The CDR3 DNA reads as TGTGCCAGCAGCCAAGAAGGACAGGGAGAAAGCGAGCAGTACTTC.

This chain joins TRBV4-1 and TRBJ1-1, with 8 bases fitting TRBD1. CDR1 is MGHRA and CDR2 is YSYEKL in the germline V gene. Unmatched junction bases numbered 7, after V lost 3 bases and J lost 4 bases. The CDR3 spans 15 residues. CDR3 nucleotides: TGCGCCAGCAGCCAGAGCTCCAGGGGGCCCACTGAAGCTTTCTTT. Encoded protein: CASSQSSRGPTEAFF.